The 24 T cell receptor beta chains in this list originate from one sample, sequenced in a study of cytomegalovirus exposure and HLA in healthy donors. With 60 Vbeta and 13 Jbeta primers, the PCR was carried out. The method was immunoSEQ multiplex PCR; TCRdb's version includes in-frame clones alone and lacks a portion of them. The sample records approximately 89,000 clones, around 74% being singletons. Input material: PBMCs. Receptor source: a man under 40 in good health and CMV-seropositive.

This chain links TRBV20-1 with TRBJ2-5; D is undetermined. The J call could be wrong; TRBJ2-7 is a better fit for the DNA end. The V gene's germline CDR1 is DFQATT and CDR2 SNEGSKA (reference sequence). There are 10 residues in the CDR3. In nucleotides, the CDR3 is TGCAGTGCTCTTCTCTACGAGCAGTACTTC. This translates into CSALLYEQYF.

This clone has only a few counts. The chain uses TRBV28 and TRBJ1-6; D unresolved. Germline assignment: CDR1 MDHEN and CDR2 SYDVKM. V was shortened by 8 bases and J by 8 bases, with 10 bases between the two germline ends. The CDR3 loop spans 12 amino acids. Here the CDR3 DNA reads TGTGCCAGCGTGGCAGGTTATTCACCCCTCCACTTT. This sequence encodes CASVAGYSPLHF. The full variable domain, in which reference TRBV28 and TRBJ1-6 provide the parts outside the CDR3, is DVKVTQSSRYLVKRTGEKVFLECVQDMDHENMFWYRQDPGLGLRLIYFSYDVKMKEKGDIPEGYSVSREKKERFSLILESASTNQTSMYLCASVAGYSPLHFGNGTRLTVT.

The CDR3 DNA is TGTGCCAGCAGTTCTGCCGGGACTAGCGGGGGGGCATTTCGCGAGCAGTACTTC. It encodes CASSSAGTSGGAFREQYF. The chain carries TRBV27 and TRBJ2-7, with 16 bases lining up with TRBD2. Germline V CDR1 and CDR2: MNHEY, SMNVEV (reference sequence). The J segment lost 6 bases and the V segment lost 4 bases, leaving 12 bases of the junction unmatched. The CDR3 is 18 residues long.

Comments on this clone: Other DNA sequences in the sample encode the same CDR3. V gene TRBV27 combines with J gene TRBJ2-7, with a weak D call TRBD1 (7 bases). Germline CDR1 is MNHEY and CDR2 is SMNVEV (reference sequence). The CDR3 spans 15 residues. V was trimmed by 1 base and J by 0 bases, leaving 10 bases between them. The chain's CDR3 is CASSLFQGGSYEQYF. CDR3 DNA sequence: TGTGCCAGCAGTTTATTTCAGGGGGGCTCCTACGAGCAGTACTTC.

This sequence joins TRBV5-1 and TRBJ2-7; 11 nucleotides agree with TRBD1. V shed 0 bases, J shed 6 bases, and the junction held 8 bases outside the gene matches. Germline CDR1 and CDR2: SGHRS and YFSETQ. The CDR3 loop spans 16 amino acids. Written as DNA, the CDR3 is TGCGCCAGCAGCTTGGGGCCCGGACAGGGGGCAGGCGAGCAGTACTTC. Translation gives CASSLGPGQGAGEQYF.

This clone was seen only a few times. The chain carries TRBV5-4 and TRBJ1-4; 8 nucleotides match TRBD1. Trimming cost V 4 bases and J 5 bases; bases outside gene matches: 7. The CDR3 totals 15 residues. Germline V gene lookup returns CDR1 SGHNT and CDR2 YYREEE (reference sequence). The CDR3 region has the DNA TGTGCCAGCAGCCCCGGACAGGGCGTGAATGAAAAACTGTTTTTT. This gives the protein CASSPGQGVNEKLFF.

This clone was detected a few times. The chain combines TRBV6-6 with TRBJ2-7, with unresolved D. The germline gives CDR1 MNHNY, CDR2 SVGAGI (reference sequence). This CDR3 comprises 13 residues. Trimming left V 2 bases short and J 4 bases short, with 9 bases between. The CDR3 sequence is CASSYPRGYEQYF. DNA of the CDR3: TGTGCCAGCAGTTACCCCCGCGGTTACGAGCAGTACTTC.

CDR3 loop: CASSYSVAGPYEQYF. CDR3 nucleotides: TGTGCCAGCAGTTACTCGGTAGCCGGCCCCTACGAGCAGTACTTC. The gene calls are TRBV6-5 and TRBJ2-7; D remains ambiguous. This CDR3 is 15 amino acids long. Germline assignment: CDR1 MNHEY and CDR2 SVGAGI. Trimming cost V 0 bases and J 2 bases, with 11 bases left between them.

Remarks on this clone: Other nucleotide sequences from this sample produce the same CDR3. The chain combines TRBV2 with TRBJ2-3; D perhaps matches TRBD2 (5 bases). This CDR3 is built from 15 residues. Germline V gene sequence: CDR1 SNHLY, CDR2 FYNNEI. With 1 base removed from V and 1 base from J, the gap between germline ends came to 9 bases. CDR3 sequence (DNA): TGTGCCAGCAGTGAAGAGCTAGCCGGCACAGATACGCAGTATTTT. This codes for CASSEELAGTDTQYF.

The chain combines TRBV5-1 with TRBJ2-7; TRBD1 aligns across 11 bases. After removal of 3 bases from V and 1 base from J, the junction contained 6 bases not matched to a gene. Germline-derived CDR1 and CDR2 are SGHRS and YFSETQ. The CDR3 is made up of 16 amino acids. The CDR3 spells CASSYGQGAISYEQYF. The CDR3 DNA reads TGCGCCAGCAGCTACGGACAGGGGGCAATTTCCTACGAGCAGTACTTC.

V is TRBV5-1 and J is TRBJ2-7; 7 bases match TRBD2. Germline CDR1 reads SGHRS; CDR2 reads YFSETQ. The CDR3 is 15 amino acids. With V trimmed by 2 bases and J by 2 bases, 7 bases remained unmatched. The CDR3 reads CASSFLGGPAYEQYF. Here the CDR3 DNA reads TGCGCCAGCAGCTTTCTGGGAGGGCCAGCCTACGAGCAGTACTTC.

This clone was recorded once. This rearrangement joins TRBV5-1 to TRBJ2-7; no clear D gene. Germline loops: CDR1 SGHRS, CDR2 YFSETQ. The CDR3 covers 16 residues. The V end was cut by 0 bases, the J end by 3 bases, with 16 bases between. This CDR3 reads CASSLGKAGFFYEQYF. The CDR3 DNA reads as TGCGCCAGCAGCTTGGGAAAAGCCGGGTTCTTCTACGAGCAGTACTTC. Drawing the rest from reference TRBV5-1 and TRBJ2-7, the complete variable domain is KAGVTQTPRYLIKTRGQQVTLSCSPISGHRSVSWYQQTPGQGLQFLFEYFSETQRNKGNFPGRFSGRQFSNSRSEMNVSTLELGDSALYLCASSLGKAGFFYEQYFGPGTRLTVT.

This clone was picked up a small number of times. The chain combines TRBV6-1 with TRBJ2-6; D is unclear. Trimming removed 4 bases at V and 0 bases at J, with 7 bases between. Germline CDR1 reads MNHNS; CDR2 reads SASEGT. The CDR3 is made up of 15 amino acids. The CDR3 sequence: CASSGFSSGANVLTF. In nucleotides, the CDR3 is TGTGCCAGCAGTGGCTTCAGCTCTGGGGCCAACGTCCTGACTTTC.

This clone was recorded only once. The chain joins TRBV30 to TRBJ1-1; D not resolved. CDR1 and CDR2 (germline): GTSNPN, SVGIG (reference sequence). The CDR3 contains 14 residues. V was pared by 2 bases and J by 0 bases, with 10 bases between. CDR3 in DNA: TGTGCCTGGAGTTCGGCGGATATGAACACTGAAGCTTTCTTT. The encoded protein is CAWSSADMNTEAFF.

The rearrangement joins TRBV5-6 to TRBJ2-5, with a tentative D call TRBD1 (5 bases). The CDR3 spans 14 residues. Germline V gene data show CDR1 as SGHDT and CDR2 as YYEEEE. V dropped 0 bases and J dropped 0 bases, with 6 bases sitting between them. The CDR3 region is CASSLAGNQETQYF. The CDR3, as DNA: TGTGCCAGCAGCTTGGCAGGGAACCAAGAGACCCAGTACTTC.

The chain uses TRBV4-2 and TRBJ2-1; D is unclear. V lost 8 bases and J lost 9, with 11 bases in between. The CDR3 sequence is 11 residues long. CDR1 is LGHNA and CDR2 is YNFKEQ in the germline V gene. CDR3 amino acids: CASGRPGEQFF. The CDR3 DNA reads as TGTGCCAGCGGTAGGCCGGGTGAGCAGTTCTTC.

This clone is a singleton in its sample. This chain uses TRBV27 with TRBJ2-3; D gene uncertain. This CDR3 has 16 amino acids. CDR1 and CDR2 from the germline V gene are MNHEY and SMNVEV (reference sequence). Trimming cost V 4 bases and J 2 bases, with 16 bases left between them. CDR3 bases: TGTGCCAGCAGTTCTGGATCGAGGTCCAACACAGATACGCAGTATTTT. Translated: CASSSGSRSNTDTQYF.

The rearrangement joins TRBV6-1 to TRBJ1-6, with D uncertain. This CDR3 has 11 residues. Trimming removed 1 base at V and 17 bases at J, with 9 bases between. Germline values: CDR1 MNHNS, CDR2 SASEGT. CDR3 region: CASSEDSYFHF. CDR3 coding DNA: TGTGCCAGCAGTGAAGACAGTTATTTCCACTTT.

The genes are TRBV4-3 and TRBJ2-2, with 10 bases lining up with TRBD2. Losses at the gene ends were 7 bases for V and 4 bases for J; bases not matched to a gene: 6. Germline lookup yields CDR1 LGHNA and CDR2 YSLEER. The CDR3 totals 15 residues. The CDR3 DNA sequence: TGCGCCAGCAACCGGATAGCGGGGGGCACCGGGGAGCTGTTTTTT. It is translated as CASNRIAGGTGELFF.

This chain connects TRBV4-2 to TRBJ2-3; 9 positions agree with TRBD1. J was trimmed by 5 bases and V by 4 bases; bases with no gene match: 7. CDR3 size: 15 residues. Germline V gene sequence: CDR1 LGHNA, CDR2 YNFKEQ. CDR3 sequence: CASSPGQGPIDTQYF. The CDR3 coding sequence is TGTGCCAGCAGCCCTGGACAGGGGCCAATAGATACGCAGTATTTT.

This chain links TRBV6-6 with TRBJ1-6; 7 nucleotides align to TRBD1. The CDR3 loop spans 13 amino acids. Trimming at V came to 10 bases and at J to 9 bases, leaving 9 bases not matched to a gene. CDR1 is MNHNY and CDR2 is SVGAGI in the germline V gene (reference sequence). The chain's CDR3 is CATRTGESSPLHF. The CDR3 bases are TGTGCCACCCGCACAGGGGAAAGTTCACCCCTCCACTTT.

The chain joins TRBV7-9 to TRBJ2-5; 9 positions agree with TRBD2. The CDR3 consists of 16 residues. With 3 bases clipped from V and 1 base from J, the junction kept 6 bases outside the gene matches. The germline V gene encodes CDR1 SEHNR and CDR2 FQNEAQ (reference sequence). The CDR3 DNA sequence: TGTGCCAGCAGCTTCGGGAGCGGGGGGATCCAAGAGACCCAGTACTTC. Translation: CASSFGSGGIQETQYF.

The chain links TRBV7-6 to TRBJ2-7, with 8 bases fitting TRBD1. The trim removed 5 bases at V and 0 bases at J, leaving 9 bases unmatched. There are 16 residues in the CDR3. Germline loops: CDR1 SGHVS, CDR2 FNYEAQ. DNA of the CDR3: TGTGCCAGCAGCCCAGGGGGCAGCCTAACCTCCTACGAGCAGTACTTC. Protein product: CASSPGGSLTSYEQYF.

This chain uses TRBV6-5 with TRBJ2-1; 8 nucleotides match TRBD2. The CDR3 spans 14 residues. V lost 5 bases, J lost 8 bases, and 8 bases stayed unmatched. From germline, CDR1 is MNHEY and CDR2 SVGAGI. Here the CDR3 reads CASSPGLARDEQFF. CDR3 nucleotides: TGTGCCAGCAGTCCCGGACTAGCCCGCGATGAGCAGTTCTTC.